This TCR beta chain was observed in a study of CD4+ T cells in melanoma. Overall study results and limits: In melanoma, neoantigen-specific CD4+ T cells reportedly differed in differentiation state. CD8+ T cell, macrophage and B cell function reportedly correlated with neoantigen-specific CD4+ T cells.

Details on this clone: Its cognate antigen is unknown.

Data came from immunoSEQ multiplex PCR; TCRdb stores just in-frame clones and leaves some out. The table has 13,000 or so clones, 55% to 75% seen once. After removal of 3 bases from V and 10 bases from J, the junction contained 9 bases not matched to a gene. CDR3 length: 15 amino acids. Germline V CDR1 and CDR2: SGHKS, YYEKEE (reference sequence). The sequence was collected from a human donor with melanoma. This chain uses TRBV5-5 with TRBJ1-4; 10 bases map to TRBD1. Sequencing used cells from a culture (not recorded whether cultured in vitro). In nucleotides, the CDR3 is TGTGCCAGCAGCTCGGGGACAGGGGTAGTAGGAAAACTGTTTTTT. It specifies CASSSGTGVVGKLFF.